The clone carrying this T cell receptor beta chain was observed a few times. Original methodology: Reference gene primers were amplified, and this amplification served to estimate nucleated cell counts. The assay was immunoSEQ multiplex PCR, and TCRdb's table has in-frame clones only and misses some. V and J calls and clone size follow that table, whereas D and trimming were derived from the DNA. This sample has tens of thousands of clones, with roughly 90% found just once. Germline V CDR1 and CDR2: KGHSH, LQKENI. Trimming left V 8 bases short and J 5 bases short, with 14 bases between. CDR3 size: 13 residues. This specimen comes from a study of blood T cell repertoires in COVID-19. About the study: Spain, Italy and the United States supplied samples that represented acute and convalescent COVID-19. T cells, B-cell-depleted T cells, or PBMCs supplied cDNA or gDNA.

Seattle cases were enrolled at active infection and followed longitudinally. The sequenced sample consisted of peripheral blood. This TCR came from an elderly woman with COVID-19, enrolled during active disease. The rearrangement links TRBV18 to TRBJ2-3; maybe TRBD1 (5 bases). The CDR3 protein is CASAQGRIDTQYF. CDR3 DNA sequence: TGTGCCAGCGCCCAGGGTAGGATAGATACGCAGTATTTT.